This TCR beta chain was profiled in a study of cytomegalovirus exposure and HLA in healthy donors. Study-wide points: Equally common other TCR beta chains were less clonally expanded than HLA-associated ones, a later analysis found. For most TCR beta V segments, an earlier analysis put the productive rate at about 87% or about 30% of the time. A missense DCLRE1C variant was associated with V- and J-gene trimming of TCR beta chains in a later analysis, and an independent cohort replicated the association.

The PCR ran on 60 Vbeta and 13 Jbeta primers. Measured with immunoSEQ multiplex PCR; TCRdb has only the in-frame clones, and not every one. The top ten clones hold less than 15% of a sample with approximately 120,000 clones, about four fifths of them seen once. Turning to this clone: The antigen remains unidentified.

Deletions cut 6 bases from V and 1 base from J, with 9 bases between. Germline-derived CDR1 and CDR2 are LNHDA and SQIVND (reference sequence). The CDR3 length is 13 residues. J is TRBJ2-5 and V is TRBV19; D gene unclear. Sequencing input: PBMCs. This sequence originates from an older woman in good health and CMV-seropositive. As DNA, the CDR3 is TGTGCCAGTAGCTCAACAGTCCAAGAGACCCAGTACTTC. Protein product: CASSSTVQETQYF. The full variable domain, in which reference TRBV19 and TRBJ2-5 provide the parts outside the CDR3, is DGGITQSPKYLFRKEGQNVTLSCEQNLNHDAMYWYRQDPGQGLRLIYYSQIVNDFQKGDIAEGYSVSREKKESFPLTVTSAQKNPTAFYLCASSSTVQETQYFGPGTRLLVL.